The text below deals with one TCR beta chain. The sample is drawn from a study of T cell changes during pregnancy in multiple sclerosis. The CDR3 is made up of 17 amino acids. The germline gives CDR1 SGDLS, CDR2 YYNGEE. Trimming pared 0 bases from V and 0 bases from J, leaving 15 bases between. TCRdb's table, derived via immunoSEQ multiplex PCR, lists solely in-frame clones and lacks some. The repertoire holds 84,000 or so clones, with about 94% as singletons. The receptor's source is a female donor with multiple sclerosis, enrolled in a pregnancy study. The V gene is TRBV9, the J gene TRBJ1-1; D possibly corresponds to TRBD1 (6 bases). The sample was peripheral blood, taken in the third trimester of pregnancy. CDR3 region: CASSVDGLQGMNTEAFF. The CDR3 DNA follows: TGTGCCAGCAGCGTAGATGGGTTACAGGGAATGAACACTGAAGCTTTCTTT.